The present entry profiles one TCR beta chain with its context. Its specificity is not known. This sample is drawn from a study of T cells expressing NK-cell markers. The wider study: The authors sequenced eight donors, of whom seven were HCMV-seropositive and one was seronegative.

TCRdb reworked the 5' RACE reads into one entry per CDR3 protein, no DNA. The sample's table shows a few hundred thousand distinct CDR3 sequences. The study's findings and limits: Questions lingered over whether expanded NKG2C+ T cell clones were HCMV-specific.

There are 13 residues in the CDR3. Per the germline V gene, CDR1 is SEHNR and CDR2 is FQNEAQ (reference sequence). The chain has TRBV7-9 and TRBJ1-5; absent DNA, TCRdb's TRBD1 call cannot be checked. The sequence came from a man aged 18-69 years in good health. What was sequenced was blood T cells: a sorted CD56 or NKG2C T cell subset, CD4+ or CD8+ T cells, or bulk PBMC T cells (not recorded which). The CDR3 region is CASSLTRDQPQHF.